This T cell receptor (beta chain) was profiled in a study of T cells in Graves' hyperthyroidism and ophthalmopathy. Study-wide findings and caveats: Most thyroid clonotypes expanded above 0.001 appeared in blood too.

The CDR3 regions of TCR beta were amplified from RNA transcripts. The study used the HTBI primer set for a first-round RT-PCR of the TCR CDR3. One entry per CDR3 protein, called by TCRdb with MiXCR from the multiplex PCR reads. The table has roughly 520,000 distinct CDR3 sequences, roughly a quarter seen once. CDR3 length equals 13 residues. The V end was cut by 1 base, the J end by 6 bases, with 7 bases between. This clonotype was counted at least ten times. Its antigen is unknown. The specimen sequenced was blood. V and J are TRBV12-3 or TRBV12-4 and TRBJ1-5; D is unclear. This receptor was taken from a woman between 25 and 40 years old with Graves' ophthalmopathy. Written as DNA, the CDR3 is TGTGCCAGCAGTTTAGAAGAGCGTCAGCCCCAGCATTTT. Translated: CASSLEERQPQHF.